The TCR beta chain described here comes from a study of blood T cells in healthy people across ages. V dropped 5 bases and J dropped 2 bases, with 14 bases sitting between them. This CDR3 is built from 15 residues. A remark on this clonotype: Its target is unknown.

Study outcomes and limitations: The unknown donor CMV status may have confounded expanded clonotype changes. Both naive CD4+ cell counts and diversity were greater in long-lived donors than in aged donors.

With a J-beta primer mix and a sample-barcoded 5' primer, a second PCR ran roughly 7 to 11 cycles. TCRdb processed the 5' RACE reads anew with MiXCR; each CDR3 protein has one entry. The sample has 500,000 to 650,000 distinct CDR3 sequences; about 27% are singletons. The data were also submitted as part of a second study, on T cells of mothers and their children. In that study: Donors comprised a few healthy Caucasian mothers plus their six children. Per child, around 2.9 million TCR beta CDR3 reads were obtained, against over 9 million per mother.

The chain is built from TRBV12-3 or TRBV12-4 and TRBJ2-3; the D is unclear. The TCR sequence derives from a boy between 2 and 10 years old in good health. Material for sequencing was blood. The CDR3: CASSGWRFHTDTQYF. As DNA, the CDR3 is TGTGCCAGCAGTGGATGGCGCTTTCACACAGATACGCAGTATTTT.